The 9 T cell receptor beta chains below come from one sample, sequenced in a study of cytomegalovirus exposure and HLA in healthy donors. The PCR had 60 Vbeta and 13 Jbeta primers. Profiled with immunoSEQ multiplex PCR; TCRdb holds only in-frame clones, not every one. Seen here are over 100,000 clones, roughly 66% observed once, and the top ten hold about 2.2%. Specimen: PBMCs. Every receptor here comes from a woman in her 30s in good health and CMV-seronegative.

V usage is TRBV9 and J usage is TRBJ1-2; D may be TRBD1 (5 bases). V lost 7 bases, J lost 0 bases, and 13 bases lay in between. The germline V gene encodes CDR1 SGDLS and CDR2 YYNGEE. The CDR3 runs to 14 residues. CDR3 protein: CASERGPPNYGYTF. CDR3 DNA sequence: TGTGCCAGCGAGCGGGGACCTCCTAACTATGGCTACACCTTC.

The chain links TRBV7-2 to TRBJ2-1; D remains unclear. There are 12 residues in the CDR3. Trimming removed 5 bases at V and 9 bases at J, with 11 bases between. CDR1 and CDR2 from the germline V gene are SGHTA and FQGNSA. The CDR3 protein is CASSPLGAEQFF. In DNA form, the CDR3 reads TGTGCCAGCAGCCCCCTAGGTGCTGAGCAGTTCTTC.

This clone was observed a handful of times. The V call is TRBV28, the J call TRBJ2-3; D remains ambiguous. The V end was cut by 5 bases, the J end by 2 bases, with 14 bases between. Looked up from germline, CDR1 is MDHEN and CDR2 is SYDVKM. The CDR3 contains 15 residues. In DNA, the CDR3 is TGTGCCAGCAGTCCCTCGACACAGCACACAGATACGCAGTATTTT. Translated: CASSPSTQHTDTQYF.

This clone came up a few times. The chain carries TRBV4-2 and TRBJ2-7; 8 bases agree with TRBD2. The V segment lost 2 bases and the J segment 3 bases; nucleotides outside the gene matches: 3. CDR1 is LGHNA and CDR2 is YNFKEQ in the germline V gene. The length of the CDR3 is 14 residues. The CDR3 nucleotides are TGTGCCAGCAGCCAATCCGGGACTAGCTACGAGCAGTACTTC. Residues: CASSQSGTSYEQYF.

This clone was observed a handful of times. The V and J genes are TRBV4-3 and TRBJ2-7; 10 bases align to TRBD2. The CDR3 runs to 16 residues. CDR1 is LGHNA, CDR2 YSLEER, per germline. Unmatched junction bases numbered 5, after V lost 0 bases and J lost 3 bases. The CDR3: CASSQDHSGRGYEQYF. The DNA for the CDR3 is TGCGCCAGCAGCCAAGATCACAGCGGGAGGGGCTACGAGCAGTACTTC.

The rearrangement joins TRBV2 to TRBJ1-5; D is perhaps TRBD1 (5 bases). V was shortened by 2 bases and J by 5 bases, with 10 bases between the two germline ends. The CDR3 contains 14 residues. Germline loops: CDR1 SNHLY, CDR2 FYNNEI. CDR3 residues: CASSEPGGDQPQHF. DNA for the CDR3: TGTGCCAGCAGTGAACCGGGGGGAGATCAGCCCCAGCATTTT. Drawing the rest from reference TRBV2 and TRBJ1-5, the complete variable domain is EPEVTQTPSHQVTQMGQEVILRCVPISNHLYFYWYRQILGQKVEFLVSFYNNEISEKSEIFDDQFSVERPDGSNFTLKIRSTKLEDSAMYFCASSEPGGDQPQHFGDGTRLSIL.

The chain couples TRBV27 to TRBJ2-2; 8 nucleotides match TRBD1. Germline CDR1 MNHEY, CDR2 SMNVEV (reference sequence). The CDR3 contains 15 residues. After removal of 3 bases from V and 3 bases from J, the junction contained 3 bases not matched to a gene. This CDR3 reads CASSLTGAYTGELFF. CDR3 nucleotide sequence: TGTGCCAGCAGTTTGACAGGGGCGTACACCGGGGAGCTGTTTTTT.

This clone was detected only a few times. This CDR3 is CASSQDFRTGPREQYF. In nucleotides, the CDR3 is TGTGCCAGCAGCCAAGATTTTCGGACAGGGCCTAGGGAGCAGTACTTC. The chain links TRBV4-2 to TRBJ2-7; 8 bases align to TRBD1. V was clipped by 0 bases and J by 7 bases; unmatched bases: 11. The germline V gene encodes CDR1 LGHNA and CDR2 YNFKEQ. This CDR3 has 16 residues.

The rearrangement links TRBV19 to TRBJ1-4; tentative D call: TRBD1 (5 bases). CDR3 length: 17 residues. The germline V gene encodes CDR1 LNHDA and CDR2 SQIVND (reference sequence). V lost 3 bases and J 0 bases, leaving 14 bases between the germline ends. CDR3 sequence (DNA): TGTGCCAGTAGTATTACAGGCCGACAGTCAACTAATGAAAAACTGTTTTTT. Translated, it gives CASSITGRQSTNEKLFF.